The present T cell receptor beta chain was sequenced within a study of blood T cell repertoires in COVID-19. Whole-study context: Both acute and convalescent COVID-19 samples were obtained from the United States, Italy and Spain.

The CDR3 runs to 13 residues. V was trimmed by 4 bases and J by 4 bases, leaving 7 bases between them. Assay used: immunoSEQ multiplex PCR; TCRdb lists only in-frame clones, some missing. This sample carries some 120,000 clones, 77% of them seen once, and the ten largest clones take 7.9%. This clone came up once. The clonotype originates from a human donor in a cohort sampled during active COVID-19. Sequenced: peripheral blood. V gene TRBV12-3 or TRBV12-4 combines with J gene TRBJ2-2; no clear D gene. This CDR3 is CASSYTRTGELFF. The CDR3 region has the DNA TGTGCCAGCAGTTACACACGCACCGGGGAGCTGTTTTTT.